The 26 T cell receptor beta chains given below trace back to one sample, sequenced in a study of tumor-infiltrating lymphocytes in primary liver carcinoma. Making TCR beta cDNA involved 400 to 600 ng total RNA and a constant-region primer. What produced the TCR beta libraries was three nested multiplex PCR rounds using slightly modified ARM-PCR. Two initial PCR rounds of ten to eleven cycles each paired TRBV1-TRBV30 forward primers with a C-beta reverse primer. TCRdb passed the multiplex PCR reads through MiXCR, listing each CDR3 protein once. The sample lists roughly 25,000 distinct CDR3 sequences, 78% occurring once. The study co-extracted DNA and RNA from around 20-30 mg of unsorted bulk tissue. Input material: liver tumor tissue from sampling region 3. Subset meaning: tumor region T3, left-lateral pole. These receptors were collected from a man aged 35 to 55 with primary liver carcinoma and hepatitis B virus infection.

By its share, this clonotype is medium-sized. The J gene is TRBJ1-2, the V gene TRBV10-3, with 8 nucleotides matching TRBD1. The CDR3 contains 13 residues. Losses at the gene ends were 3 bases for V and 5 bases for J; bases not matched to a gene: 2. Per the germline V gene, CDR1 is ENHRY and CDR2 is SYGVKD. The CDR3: CAISERQGYGYTF. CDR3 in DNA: TGTGCCATCAGTGAAAGACAGGGGTATGGCTACACCTTC.

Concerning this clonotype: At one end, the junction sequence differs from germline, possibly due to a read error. CDR3 sequence reads: CVSRPREGNTETFF. The DNA for the CDR3 is TGTGTCAGCAGGCCCCGGGAGGGAAACACTGAAACTTTCTTT. The V and J genes are TRBV14 and TRBJ1-1; D unclear. The CDR3 contains 14 residues. Per germline, CDR1 SGHDN and CDR2 FVKESK.

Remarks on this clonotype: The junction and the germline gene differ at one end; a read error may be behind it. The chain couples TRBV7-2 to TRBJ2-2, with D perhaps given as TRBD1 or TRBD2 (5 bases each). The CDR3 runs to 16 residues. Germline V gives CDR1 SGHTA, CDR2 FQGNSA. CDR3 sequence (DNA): TGTGTCAGCAGCTTAGCGCGAGGGGAGAACACCGGGGAGCTGTTTTTT. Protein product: CVSSLARGENTGELFF.

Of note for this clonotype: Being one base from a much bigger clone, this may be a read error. The CDR3 protein is CSDRGLAGGYNEQFF. CDR3 DNA sequence: TGCAGTGATAGAGGTCTAGCGGGAGGCTACAATGAGCAGTTCTTC. This sequence joins TRBV20-1 and TRBJ2-1; TRBD2 matches at 11 bases. The germline V gene has CDR1 DFQATT and CDR2 SNEGSKA (reference sequence). The CDR3 loop spans 15 amino acids.

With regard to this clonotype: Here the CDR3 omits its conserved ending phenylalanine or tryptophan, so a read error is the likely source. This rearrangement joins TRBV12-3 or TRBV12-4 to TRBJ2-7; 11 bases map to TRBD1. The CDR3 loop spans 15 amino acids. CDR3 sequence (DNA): TGCGCCATCAGTATGGGGACAGGGGGGTCCTACGAGCAGTACCTC. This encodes CAISMGTGGSYEQYL.

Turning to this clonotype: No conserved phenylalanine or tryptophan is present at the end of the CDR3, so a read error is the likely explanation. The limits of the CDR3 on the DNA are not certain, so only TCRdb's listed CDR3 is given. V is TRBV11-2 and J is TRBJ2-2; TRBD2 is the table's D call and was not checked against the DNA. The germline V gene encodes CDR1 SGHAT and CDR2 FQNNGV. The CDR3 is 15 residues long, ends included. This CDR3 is CASSFAGSNTGELFY.

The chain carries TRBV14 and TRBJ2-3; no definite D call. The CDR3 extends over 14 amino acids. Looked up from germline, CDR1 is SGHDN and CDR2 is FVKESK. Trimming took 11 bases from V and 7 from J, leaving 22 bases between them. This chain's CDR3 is CACSQDYWGNTQYF. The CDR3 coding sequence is TGTGCCTGTAGCCAAGATTATTGGGGAAATACGCAGTATTTT.

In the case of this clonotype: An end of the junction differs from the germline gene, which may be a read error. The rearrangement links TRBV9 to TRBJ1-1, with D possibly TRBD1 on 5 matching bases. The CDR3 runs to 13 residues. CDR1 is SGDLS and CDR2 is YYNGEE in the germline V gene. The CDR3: CASSRGDGTKAFF. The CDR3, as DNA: TGTGCCAGCAGCCGGGGGGACGGCACTAAAGCTTTCTTT.

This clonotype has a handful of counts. CDR3 amino acids: CVTTTLGVTGELFF. Here the CDR3 DNA reads TGTGTCACCACCACCCTGGGGGTCACTGGGGAGCTGTTTTTT. J is TRBJ2-2 and V is TRBV6-6; D may be TRBD1 or TRBD2 (5 bases each). CDR1 is MNHNY and CDR2 is SVGAGI in the germline V gene (reference sequence). The CDR3 covers 14 residues.

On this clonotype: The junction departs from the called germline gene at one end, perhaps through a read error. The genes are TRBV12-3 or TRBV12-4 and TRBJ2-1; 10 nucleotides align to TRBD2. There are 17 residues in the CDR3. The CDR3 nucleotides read TGTCCCAGCACCGGGACTAGCGTGAGGGCCACCTACAATGAGCAGTTCTTC. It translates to CPSTGTSVRATYNEQFF.

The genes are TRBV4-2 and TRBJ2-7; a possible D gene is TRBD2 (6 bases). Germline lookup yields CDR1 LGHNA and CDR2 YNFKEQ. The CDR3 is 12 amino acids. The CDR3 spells CTSSQGVNKQYF. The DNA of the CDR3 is TGTACTAGCAGCCAAGGTGTGAACAAGCAGTACTTC.

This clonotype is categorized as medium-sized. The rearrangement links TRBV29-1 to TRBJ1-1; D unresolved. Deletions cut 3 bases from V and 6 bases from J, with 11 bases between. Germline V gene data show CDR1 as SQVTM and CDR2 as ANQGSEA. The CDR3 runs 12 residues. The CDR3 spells CSVDRGQSEAFF. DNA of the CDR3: TGCAGCGTTGATCGAGGGCAGTCTGAAGCTTTCTTT.

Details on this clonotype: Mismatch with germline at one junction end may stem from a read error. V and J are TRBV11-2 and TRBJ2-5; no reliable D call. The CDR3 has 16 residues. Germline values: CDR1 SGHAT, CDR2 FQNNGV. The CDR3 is CTSSQIPVVGKETQYF. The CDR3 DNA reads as TGTACCAGCAGCCAAATTCCTGTCGTGGGGAAAGAGACCCAGTACTTC.

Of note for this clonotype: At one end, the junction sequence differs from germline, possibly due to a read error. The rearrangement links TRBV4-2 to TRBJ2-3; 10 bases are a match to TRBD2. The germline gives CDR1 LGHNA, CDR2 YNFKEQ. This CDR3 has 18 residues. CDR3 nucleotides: TGTGCCAGCAGCCAAATGGTGCTTCTAGCGGGAGCGACAGATACTCAGTATTTT. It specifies CASSQMVLLAGATDTQYF.

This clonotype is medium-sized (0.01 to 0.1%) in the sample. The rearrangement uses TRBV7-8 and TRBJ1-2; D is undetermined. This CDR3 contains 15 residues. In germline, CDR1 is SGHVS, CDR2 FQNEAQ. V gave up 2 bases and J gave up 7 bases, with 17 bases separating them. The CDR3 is CASSLSSPLAFGYTF. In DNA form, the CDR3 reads TGTGCCAGCAGCTTAAGTTCCCCATTGGCCTTTGGCTACACCTTC.

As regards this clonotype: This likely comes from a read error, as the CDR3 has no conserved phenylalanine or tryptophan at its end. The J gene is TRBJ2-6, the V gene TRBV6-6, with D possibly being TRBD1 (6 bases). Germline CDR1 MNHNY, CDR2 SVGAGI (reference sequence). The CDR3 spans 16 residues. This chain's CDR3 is CASSYNQGPGANVLTL. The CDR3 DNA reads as TGTGCCAGCAGTTACAATCAGGGGCCCGGGGCCAACGTTCTGACTTTA.

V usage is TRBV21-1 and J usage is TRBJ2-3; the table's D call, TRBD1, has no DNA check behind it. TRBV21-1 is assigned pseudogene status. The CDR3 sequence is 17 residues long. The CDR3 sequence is CVSSKVQDRGRLDTQYF. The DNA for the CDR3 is TGTGTAAGCAGCAAAGTTCAGGACAGGGGGCGGTTGGATACGCAGTATTTT.

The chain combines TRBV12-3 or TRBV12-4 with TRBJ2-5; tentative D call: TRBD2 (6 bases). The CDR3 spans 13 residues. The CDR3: CASGLTIGGTQYF. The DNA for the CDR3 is TGTGCTAGCGGTTTAACGATTGGGGGGACCCAGTACTTC.

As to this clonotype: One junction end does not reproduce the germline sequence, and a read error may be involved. Here the CDR3 reads CASSHDRWGSYNEQFF. CDR3 nucleotides: TGTGCCAGCAGCCATGATAGGTGGGGCTCCTACAATGAGCAGTTCTTT. The chain employs TRBV14 and TRBJ2-1, with D perhaps TRBD1 (5 bases). Germline V lookup: CDR1 SGHDN, CDR2 FVKESK. The CDR3 loop spans 16 amino acids. The whole variable domain, filled in from reference TRBV14 and TRBJ2-1, reads EAGVTQFPSHSVIEKGQTVTLRCDPISGHDNLYWYRRVMGKEIKFLLHFVKESKQDESGMPNNRFLAERTGGTYSTLKVQPAELEDSGVYFCASSHDRWGSYNEQFFGPGTRLTVL.

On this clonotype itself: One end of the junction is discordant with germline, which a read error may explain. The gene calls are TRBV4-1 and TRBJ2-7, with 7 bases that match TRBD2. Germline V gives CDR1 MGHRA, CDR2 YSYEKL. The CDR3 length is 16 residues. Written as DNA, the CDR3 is TGCGCCAGCAACCAATCCCTAGCGGAGCCACTTTATGAACAGTACTTC. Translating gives CASNQSLAEPLYEQYF.

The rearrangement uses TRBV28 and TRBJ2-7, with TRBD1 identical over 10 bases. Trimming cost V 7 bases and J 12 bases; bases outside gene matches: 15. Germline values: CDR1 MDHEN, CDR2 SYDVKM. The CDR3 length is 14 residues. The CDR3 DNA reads TGTGCCAGCATCCAGACAGGGGGCTCCTACGAGTTGTACTTC. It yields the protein CASIQTGGSYELYF.

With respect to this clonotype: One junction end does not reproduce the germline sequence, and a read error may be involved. This CDR3 is CAITKRSGLVGGFSYERYF. CDR3 nucleotides: TGTGCCATCACCAAACGATCGGGATTAGTGGGAGGGTTCTCCTACGAGCGGTACTTC. The chain has TRBV10-3 and TRBJ2-7; 7 bases map to TRBD2. The V gene's germline CDR1 is ENHRY and CDR2 SYGVKD. The CDR3 extends over 19 amino acids.

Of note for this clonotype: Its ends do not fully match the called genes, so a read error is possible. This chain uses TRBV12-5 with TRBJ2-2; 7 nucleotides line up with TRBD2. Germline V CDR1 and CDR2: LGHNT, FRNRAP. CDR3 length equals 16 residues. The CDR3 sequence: CASGVERGSGAGEMFF. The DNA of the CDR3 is TGTGCTAGTGGTGTGGAGCGGGGATCAGGCGCCGGGGAGATGTTTTTT.

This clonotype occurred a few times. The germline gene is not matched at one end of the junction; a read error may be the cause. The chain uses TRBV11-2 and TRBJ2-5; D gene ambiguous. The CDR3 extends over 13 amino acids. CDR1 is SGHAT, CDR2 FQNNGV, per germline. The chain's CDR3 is CVSTSLAQETHYF. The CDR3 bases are TGTGTCAGCACTTCTCTCGCCCAAGAGACCCATTACTTC.

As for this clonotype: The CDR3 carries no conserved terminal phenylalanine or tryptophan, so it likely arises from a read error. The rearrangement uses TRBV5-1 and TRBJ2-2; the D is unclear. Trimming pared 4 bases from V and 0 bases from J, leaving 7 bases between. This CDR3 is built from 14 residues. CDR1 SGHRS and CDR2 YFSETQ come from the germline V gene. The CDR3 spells CASSLSANTGELFS. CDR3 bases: TGCGCCAGCAGCCTATCCGCGAACACCGGGGAGCTGTTTTCT.

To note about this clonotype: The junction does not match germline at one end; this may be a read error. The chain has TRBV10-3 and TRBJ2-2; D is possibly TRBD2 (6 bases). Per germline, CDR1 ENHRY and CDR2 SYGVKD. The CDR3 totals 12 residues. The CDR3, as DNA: TGTGCCATCAGGGAGGGAGCCGGGGTGCTGTTTTTT. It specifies CAIREGAGVLFF.